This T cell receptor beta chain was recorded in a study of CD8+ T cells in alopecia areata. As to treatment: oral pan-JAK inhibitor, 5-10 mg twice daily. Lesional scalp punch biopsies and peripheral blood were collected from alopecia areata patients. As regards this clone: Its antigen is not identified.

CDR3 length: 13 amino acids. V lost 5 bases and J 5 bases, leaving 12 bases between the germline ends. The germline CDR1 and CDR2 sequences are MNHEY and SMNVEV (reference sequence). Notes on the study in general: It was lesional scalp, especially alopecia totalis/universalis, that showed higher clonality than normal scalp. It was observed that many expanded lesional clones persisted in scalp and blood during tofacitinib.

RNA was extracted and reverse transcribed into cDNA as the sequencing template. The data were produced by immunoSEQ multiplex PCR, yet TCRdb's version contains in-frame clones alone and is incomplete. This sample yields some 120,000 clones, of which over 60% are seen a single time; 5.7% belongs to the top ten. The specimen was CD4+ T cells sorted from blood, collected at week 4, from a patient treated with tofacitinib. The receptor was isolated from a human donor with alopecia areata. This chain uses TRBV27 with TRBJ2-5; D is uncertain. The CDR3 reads CASSLRVRETQYF. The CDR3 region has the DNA TGTGCCAGCAGTCTCAGAGTCCGGGAGACCCAGTACTTC.